This T cell receptor beta chain was captured by sequencing in a study of regulatory T cells in long-lasting Graves disease. Study as a whole: Persistent Graves' disease denoted over 5 years of antithyroid drugs plus positive TSH receptor antibodies.

Library construction for TCR beta used iRepertoire HTBI primers and Arm-PCR of CDR3 regions. TCRdb ran MiXCR on the multiplex PCR reads and lists one entry per CDR3 protein. The sample lists fewer than 450,000 distinct CDR3 sequences, roughly a quarter occurring once. This clonotype showed up many times. As for time point: persistent/refractory GD, antithyroid drugs over 5 years with positive TRAb. From PBMCs, RNA was extracted and then used to make the TCR library. Sequencing used peripheral blood mononuclear cells (PBMCs), obtained when the disease was refractory, from a patient treated with antithyroid drugs. This TCR derives from a female donor with Graves disease.

CDR3 in amino acids: CSVVQGAEAFF. CDR3 in DNA: TGCAGCGTTGTTCAGGGGGCTGAAGCTTTCTTT. The V and J genes are TRBV29-1 and TRBJ1-1, with 7 bases matching TRBD1. The V and J ends lost 4 bases and 6 bases, in that order; junction bases with no gene match: 2. The CDR3 extends over 11 amino acids. CDR1 and CDR2 (germline): SQVTM, ANQGSEA.